The clone carrying this T cell receptor (beta chain) was picked up a small number of times. Its antigen is still unknown. MiXCR was run by TCRdb on the 5' RACE reads, yielding one entry per CDR3 protein. The repertoire has 190,000 or so distinct CDR3 sequences, around 21% of them found once; the top ten carry 23%. This entry comes from a study of T-cell memory formation after mild COVID-19. Study at large: TCR clusters showed largely donor specificity. Study-wide findings and caveats: Clones that contracted from day 15 to 85 were balanced CD4/CD8, while later expanders leaned CD4+. Several responding clones turned up in pre-infection memory, indicating that cross-reactive memory may have taken part.

J was trimmed by 2 bases and V by 5 bases; bases with no gene match: 8. The CDR3 sequence is 17 residues long. The clonotype was recovered from an adult woman who had mild COVID-19 (a few samples of this study predate the infection). Cell type and time point are not known. The V call is TRBV12-3 or TRBV12-4, the J call TRBJ2-2, with TRBD1 matching over 10 bases. Sequenced sample: PBMCs or a T cell subset sorted from them (not recorded which). The DNA for the CDR3 is TGTGCCAGCAGTAGAGAGGACAGGGGGTTTAACACCGGGGAGCTGTTTTTT. Protein: CASSREDRGFNTGELFF.